These 6 T cell receptor beta chains were sequenced from one sample in a study of blood T cell repertoires in COVID-19. Repertoires were generated with immunoSEQ multiplex PCR, while TCRdb's copy carries only in-frame clones and drops some. Of roughly 250,000 clones in the sample, 80% to 95% were seen once. Sequenced material: peripheral blood. These receptors originate from a young man with COVID-19, enrolled during active disease.

The rearrangement uses TRBV7-9 and TRBJ2-7; 8 nucleotides match TRBD2. CDR3 length: 15 residues. The V gene end was trimmed by 10 bases and the J gene end by 5 bases; junction bases not matched to a gene: 16. Germline loops: CDR1 SEHNR, CDR2 FQNEAQ (reference sequence). CDR3 loop: CATTPGGGREDEQYF. The CDR3 DNA is TGTGCCACCACCCCGGGGGGGGGCCGGGAGGACGAGCAGTACTTC.

This chain links TRBV27 with TRBJ2-5; 13 bases fit TRBD2. CDR1 is MNHEY, CDR2 SMNVEV, per germline (reference sequence). J lost 1 base, V lost 7 bases, and 3 bases had no gene match. The CDR3 contains 15 residues. The CDR3 region has the DNA TGTGCCAGCACCCGACTAGCGGGGGGCCAAGAGACCCAGTACTTC. It encodes CASTRLAGGQETQYF.

The chain combines TRBV7-2 with TRBJ2-7; 8 bases fit TRBD2. From germline, CDR1 is SGHTA and CDR2 FQGNSA. The CDR3 is 14 residues long. Losses at the gene ends were 5 bases for V and 5 bases for J; bases not matched to a gene: 8. CDR3 loop: CASSTRTSFHEQYF. Here the CDR3 DNA reads TGTGCCAGCAGCACCCGGACTAGCTTCCACGAGCAGTACTTC.

The chain employs TRBV10-2 and TRBJ1-2, with D possibly TRBD1 on 5 matching bases. The CDR3 length is 14 residues. CDR1 WSHSY and CDR2 SAAADI come from the germline V gene. V was cut by 2 bases and J by 4 bases, with 11 bases left in between. CDR3 in amino acids: CASSEGQLPYGYTF. The CDR3 DNA is TGCGCCAGCAGTGAGGGACAATTACCCTATGGCTACACCTTC.

The V and J genes are TRBV6-1 and TRBJ1-2; a weak D match, TRBD1 (6 bases). The CDR3 spans 15 residues. CDR1 is MNHNS, CDR2 SASEGT, per germline. V gave up 4 bases and J gave up 3 bases, with 15 bases separating them. The CDR3 is CASSVGDMPYYGYTF. The DNA of the CDR3 is TGTGCCAGCAGTGTAGGGGACATGCCCTACTATGGCTACACCTTC.

The rearrangement uses TRBV6-5 and TRBJ2-7; 9 bases line up with TRBD2. This CDR3 comprises 14 residues. With V trimmed by 4 bases and J by 3 bases, 4 bases remained unmatched. The V gene's germline CDR1 is MNHEY and CDR2 SVGAGI. CDR3 region: CASSFLAGIYEQYF. The CDR3 DNA sequence: TGTGCCAGCAGTTTCCTAGCGGGGATCTACGAGCAGTACTTC.